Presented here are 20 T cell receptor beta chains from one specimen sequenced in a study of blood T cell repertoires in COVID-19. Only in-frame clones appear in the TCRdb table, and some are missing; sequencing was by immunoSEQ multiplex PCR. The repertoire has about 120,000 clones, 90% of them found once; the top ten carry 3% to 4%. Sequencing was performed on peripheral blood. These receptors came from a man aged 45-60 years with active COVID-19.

The CDR3 DNA is TGTGCCAGCAGTGAAATTAGCGAGAATGAAAAACTGTTTTTT. Its translation is CASSEISENEKLFF. The J gene is TRBJ1-4, the V gene TRBV6-1; D call uncertain. V was trimmed by 2 bases and J by 5 bases, leaving 9 bases between them. The CDR3 runs 14 residues. CDR1 is MNHNS and CDR2 is SASEGT in the germline V gene.

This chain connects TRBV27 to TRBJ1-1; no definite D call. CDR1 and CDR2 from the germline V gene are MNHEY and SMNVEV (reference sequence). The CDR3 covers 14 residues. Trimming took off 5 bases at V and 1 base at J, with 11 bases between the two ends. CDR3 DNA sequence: TGTGCCAGCAGTCGTGTGAACAAGAACACTGAAGCTTTCTTT. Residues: CASSRVNKNTEAFF.

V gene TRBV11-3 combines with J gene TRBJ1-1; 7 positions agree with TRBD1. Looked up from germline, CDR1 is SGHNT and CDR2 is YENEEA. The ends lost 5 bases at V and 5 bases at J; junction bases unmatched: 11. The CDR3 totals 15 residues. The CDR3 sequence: CASSAPGQIMTEAFF. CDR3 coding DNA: TGTGCCAGCAGCGCACCGGGACAGATTATGACTGAAGCTTTCTTT.

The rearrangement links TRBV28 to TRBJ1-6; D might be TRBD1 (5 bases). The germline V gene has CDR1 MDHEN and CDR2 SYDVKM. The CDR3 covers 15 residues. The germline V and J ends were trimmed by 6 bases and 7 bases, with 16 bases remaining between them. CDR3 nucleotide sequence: TGTGCCAGCAGGCGAAGCGGGGCGCTCAATTCACCCCTCCACTTT. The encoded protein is CASRRSGALNSPLHF.

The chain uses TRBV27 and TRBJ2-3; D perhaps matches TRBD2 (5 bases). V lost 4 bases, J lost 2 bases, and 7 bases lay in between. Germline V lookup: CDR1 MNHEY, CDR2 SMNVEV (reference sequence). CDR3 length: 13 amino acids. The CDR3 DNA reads TGTGCCAGCAGTTCTAGCCACACAGATACGCAGTATTTT. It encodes CASSSSHTDTQYF.

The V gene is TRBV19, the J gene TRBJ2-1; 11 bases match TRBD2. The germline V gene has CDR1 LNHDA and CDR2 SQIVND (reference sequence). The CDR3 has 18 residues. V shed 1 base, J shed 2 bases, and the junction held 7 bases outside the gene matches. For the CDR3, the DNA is TGTGCCAGTAGTATAGGGCAACTAGCGGGAGTGCCCTACAATGAGCAGTTCTTC. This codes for CASSIGQLAGVPYNEQFF.

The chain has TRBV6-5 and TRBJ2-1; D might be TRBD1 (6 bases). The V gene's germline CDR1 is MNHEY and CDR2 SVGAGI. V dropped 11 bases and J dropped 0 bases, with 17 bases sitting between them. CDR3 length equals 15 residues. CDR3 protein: CAGTDSASSYNEQFF. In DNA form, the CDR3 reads TGTGCCGGGACGGACAGCGCGAGCTCCTACAATGAGCAGTTCTTC.

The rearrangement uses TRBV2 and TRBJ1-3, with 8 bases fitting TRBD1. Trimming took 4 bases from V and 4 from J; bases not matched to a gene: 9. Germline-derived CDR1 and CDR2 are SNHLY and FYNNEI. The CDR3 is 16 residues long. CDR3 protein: CASSGIGQGWGNTIYF. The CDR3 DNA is TGTGCCAGCAGTGGAATCGGACAGGGATGGGGAAACACCATATATTTT.

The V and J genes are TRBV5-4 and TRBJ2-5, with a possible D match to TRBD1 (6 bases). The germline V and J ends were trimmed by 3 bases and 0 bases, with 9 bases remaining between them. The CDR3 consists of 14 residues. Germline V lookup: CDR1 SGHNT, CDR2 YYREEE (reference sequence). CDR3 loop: CASSSGHNQETQYF. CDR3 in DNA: TGTGCCAGCAGCTCGGGACATAACCAAGAGACCCAGTACTTC.

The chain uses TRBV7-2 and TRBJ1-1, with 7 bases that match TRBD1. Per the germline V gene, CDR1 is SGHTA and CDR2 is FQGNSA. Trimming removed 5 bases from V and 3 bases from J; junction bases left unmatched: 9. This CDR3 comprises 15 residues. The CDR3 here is CASSTRQGKDTEAFF. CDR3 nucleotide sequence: TGTGCCAGCAGCACCCGACAGGGTAAGGACACTGAAGCTTTCTTT. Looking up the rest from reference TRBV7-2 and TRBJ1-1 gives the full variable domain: GAGVSQSPSNKVTEKGKDVELRCDPISGHTALYWYRQSLGQGLEFLIYFQGNSAPDKSGLPSDRFSAERTGGSVSTLTIQRTQQEDSAVYLCASSTRQGKDTEAFFGQGTRLTVV.

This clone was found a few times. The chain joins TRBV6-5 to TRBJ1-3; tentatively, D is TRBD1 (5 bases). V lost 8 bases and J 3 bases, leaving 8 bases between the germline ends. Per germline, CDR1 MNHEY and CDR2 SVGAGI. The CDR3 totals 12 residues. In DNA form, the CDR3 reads TGTGCCAGCCGGGGGGATGGAAACACCATATATTTT. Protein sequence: CASRGDGNTIYF.

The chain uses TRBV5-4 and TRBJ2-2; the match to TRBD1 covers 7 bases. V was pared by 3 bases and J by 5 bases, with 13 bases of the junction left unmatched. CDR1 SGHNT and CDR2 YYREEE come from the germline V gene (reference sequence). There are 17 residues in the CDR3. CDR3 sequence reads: CASSSIKYRGVTGELFF. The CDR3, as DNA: TGTGCCAGCAGCTCGATTAAGTACAGGGGAGTTACCGGGGAGCTGTTTTTT.

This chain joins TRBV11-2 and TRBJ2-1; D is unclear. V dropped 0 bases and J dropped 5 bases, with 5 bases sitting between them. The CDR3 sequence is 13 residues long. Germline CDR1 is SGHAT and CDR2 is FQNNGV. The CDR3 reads CASSLDTDNEQFF. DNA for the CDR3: TGTGCCAGCAGCTTAGATACAGACAATGAGCAGTTCTTC. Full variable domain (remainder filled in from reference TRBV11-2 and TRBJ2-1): EAGVAQSPRYKIIEKRQSVAFWCNPISGHATLYWYQQILGQGPKLLIQFQNNGVVDDSQLPKDRFSAERLKGVDSTLKIQPAKLEDSAVYLCASSLDTDNEQFFGPGTRLTVL.

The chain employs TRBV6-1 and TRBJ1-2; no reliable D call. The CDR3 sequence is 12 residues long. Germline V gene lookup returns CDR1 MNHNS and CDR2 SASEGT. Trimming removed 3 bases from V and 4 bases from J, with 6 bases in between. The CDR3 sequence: CASSERLYGYTF. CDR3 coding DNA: TGTGCCAGCAGTGAGCGGCTCTATGGCTACACCTTC.

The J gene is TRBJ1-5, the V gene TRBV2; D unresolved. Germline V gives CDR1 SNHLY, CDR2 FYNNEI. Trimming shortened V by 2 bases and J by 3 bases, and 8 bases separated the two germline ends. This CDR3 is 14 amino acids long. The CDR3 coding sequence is TGTGCCAGCAGTGAACTGGGCAACAATCAGCCCCAGCATTTT. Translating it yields CASSELGNNQPQHF.

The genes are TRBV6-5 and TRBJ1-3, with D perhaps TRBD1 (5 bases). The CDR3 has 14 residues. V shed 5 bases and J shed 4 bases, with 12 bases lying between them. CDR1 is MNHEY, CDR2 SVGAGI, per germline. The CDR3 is CASSLGARGNTIYF. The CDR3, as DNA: TGTGCCAGCAGTCTTGGGGCGCGGGGAAACACCATATATTTT.

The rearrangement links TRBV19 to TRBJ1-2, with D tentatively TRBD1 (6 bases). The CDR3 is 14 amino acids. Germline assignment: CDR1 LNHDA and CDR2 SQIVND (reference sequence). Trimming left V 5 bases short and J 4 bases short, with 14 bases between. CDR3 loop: CASSGGDRLYGYTF. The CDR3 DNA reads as TGTGCCAGTAGTGGGGGCGACAGACTCTATGGCTACACCTTC.

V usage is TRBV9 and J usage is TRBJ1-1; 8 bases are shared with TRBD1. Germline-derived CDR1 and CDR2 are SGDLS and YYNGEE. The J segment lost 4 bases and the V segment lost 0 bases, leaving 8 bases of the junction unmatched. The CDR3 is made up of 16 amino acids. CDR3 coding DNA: TGTGCCAGCAGCGTAGATGTTGGCGGACAGGGCACTGAAGCTTTCTTT. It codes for CASSVDVGGQGTEAFF.

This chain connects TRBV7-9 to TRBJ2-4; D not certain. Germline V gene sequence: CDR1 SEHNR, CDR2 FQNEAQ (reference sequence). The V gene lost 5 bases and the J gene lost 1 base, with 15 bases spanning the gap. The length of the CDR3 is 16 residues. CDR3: CASSTTAFGAKNIQYF. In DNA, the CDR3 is TGTGCCAGCAGCACCACAGCTTTCGGCGCCAAAAACATTCAGTACTTC.

Here the CDR3 reads CASSEAAGSYEQYF. The CDR3 nucleotides read TGTGCCAGCAGTGAAGCGGCAGGTTCCTACGAGCAGTACTTC. This chain connects TRBV2 to TRBJ2-7, with D uncertain. The CDR3 extends over 14 amino acids. The V end was cut by 0 bases, the J end by 1 base, with 7 bases between. Per germline, CDR1 SNHLY and CDR2 FYNNEI.